The clone carrying this T cell receptor beta chain was observed a handful of times. Its antigen is undetermined. The sample is drawn from a study of CD8 T cells in ankylosing spondylitis. The study, taken as a whole, reports: What appeared characteristic of ankylosing spondylitis blood was a TCR beta motif of several highly homologous variants.

Losses at the gene ends were 3 bases for V and 4 bases for J; bases not matched to a gene: 3. CDR3 length: 15 amino acids. Germline CDR1 LNHNV, CDR2 YYDKDF (reference sequence). TCRdb itself ran the 5' RACE reads through MiXCR, one entry per CDR3 protein. Here the sample spans more than 400,000 distinct CDR3 sequences, 5.3% being singletons. The rearrangement joins TRBV15 to TRBJ2-6, with 7 nucleotides matching TRBD2. The clonotype was recovered from a male donor with ankylosing spondylitis. Sequenced input: blood, either unsorted or a sorted T cell fraction (not recorded which). The CDR3 region is CATSRWRGGANVLTF. The CDR3 nucleotides are TGTGCCACCAGCAGGTGGCGGGGGGGGGCCAACGTCCTGACTTTC.